A selection of T cell receptor beta chains follows, all from one sample in a study of blood T cell repertoires in COVID-19. Profiled with immunoSEQ multiplex PCR; TCRdb holds only in-frame clones, not every one. The data hold 200,000 to 250,000 clones, with 83% observed a single time. Sequenced sample: peripheral blood. The receptors were sampled from a woman in her forties or fifties with acute or convalescent COVID-19. Both conserved end residues are part of each CDR3. Each record gives: clone size, V gene, CDR3 protein. Not every row has a clone size; where given, it reads once, few, many or a size class.

>-|TRBV2
CASSPGLAGIDQETQYF
>once|TRBV2
CASSTIRQTSSTDTQYF
>-|TRBV4-1
CASSQEDQRADTQYF
>-|TRBV28
CASSFGARDRSYGYTF
>-|TRBV6-5
CASQADSRTQYF
>-|TRBV5-6
CASSFLDRAYGYTF
>-|TRBV28
CASSRQGVMGYTF
>-|TRBV28
CASTGGGAGQNTEAFF
>-|TRBV18
CASSPDTAYEQYF
>-|TRBV10-1
CASQKGLAYSYEQYF
>-|TRBV25-1
CASSAAGGVNEQFF
>-|TRBV29-1
CSGRQAAYNEQFF
>few|TRBV7-2
CASPGLAGVTGELFF
>few|TRBV7-6
CASSFTAIPRGDEQYF
>once|TRBV12-3/TRBV12-4
CASSWGGDQYF
>-|TRBV7-2
CASSVQGSSGNTIYF
>-|TRBV30
CAWRNGGTNEKLFF
>few|TRBV6-6
CASSYSVEELNEQYF
>-|TRBV11-2
CASSPGQVYGYTF
>-|TRBV2
CASTPGATNEKLFF